These 18 T cell receptor beta chains came from one sample sequenced in a study of T cell responses to AZD1222 COVID-19 vaccine. Sequenced by immunoSEQ multiplex PCR; TCRdb stores in-frame clones only, minus some. Among roughly 120,000 clones listed, around 84% were seen once. Sequences were derived from peripheral blood, sampled on day 0 of AZD1222 vaccination. Receptor source: an adult in good health.

The chain carries TRBV11-2 and TRBJ1-4; no reliable D call. Trimming removed 6 bases at V and 10 bases at J, with 27 bases between. Germline V CDR1 and CDR2: SGHAT, FQNNGV. The CDR3 spans 17 residues. CDR3 sequence reads: CASSPILAQLIRGKLFF. The CDR3, as DNA: TGTGCCAGCAGTCCAATATTGGCACAGCTCATCCGTGGAAAACTGTTTTTT.

The chain is built from TRBV5-5 and TRBJ1-4; D gene ambiguous. Germline lookup yields CDR1 SGHKS and CDR2 YYEKEE (reference sequence). Trimming cost V 0 bases and J 4 bases, with 10 bases left between them. This CDR3 has 15 amino acids. CDR3 sequence: CASSLDGQFNEKLFF. The DNA for the CDR3 is TGTGCCAGCAGCTTGGATGGCCAGTTTAATGAAAAACTGTTTTTT.

This clone was seen once. This rearrangement joins TRBV9 to TRBJ2-3; perhaps TRBD1 as D (5 bases). V gave up 4 bases and J gave up 2 bases, with 17 bases separating them. This CDR3 comprises 16 residues. Germline CDR1 and CDR2: SGDLS and YYNGEE. This CDR3 is CASSLRPPTDTDTQYF. The CDR3 DNA reads TGTGCCAGCAGCCTACGCCCCCCGACAGACACAGATACGCAGTATTTT.

V gene TRBV28 combines with J gene TRBJ2-3; 11 bases align to TRBD2. The germline CDR1 and CDR2 sequences are MDHEN and SYDVKM. This CDR3 region has 19 residues. The trim removed 3 bases at V and 4 bases at J, leaving 15 bases unmatched. CDR3 amino acids: CASSFRLGELAGESDTQYF. In DNA form, the CDR3 reads TGTGCCAGCAGTTTTCGCCTCGGTGAACTAGCGGGAGAATCAGATACGCAGTATTTT.

The rearrangement uses TRBV28 and TRBJ2-7, with a possible D match to TRBD2 (6 bases). The CDR3 spans 14 residues. Trimming pared 6 bases from V and 3 bases from J, leaving 15 bases between. CDR1 is MDHEN, CDR2 SYDVKM, per germline. CDR3 amino acids: CASRPAGLLYEQYF. As DNA, the CDR3 is TGTGCCAGCAGACCGGCGGGACTCCTCTACGAGCAGTACTTC. The whole variable domain, filled in from reference TRBV28 and TRBJ2-7, reads DVKVTQSSRYLVKRTGEKVFLECVQDMDHENMFWYRQDPGLGLRLIYFSYDVKMKEKGDIPEGYSVSREKKERFSLILESASTNQTSMYLCASRPAGLLYEQYFGPGTRLTVT.

In DNA form, the CDR3 reads TGTGCCAGCCGCAAATGGAATGAGCAGTTCTTC. This sequence encodes CASRKWNEQFF. V and J are TRBV19 and TRBJ2-1; D remains ambiguous. Germline V gene lookup returns CDR1 LNHDA and CDR2 SQIVND (reference sequence). The CDR3 is made up of 11 amino acids. Trimming pared 9 bases from V and 7 bases from J, leaving 10 bases between.

This chain connects TRBV27 to TRBJ1-1; D gene ambiguous. The CDR3 totals 13 residues. Germline loops: CDR1 MNHEY, CDR2 SMNVEV (reference sequence). Trimming pared 4 bases from V and 6 bases from J, leaving 12 bases between. CDR3: CASSSEYVSEAFF. The DNA of the CDR3 is TGTGCCAGCAGTTCTGAGTACGTCTCTGAAGCTTTCTTT.

The rearrangement joins TRBV7-9 to TRBJ1-6, with D unresolved. Trimming removed 3 bases from V and 5 bases from J, with 14 bases in between. CDR1 and CDR2 (germline): SEHNR, FQNEAQ (reference sequence). The CDR3 runs 16 residues. The CDR3 sequence is CASSFGQRYDNSPLHF. The DNA for the CDR3 is TGTGCCAGCAGCTTCGGGCAGCGGTACGATAATTCACCCCTCCACTTT.

The chain's CDR3 is CASTVAQRNEQFF. CDR3 bases: TGTGCCAGCACTGTAGCGCAACGCAATGAGCAGTTCTTC. V gene TRBV2 combines with J gene TRBJ2-1; a possible D gene is TRBD2 (5 bases). Germline lookup yields CDR1 SNHLY and CDR2 FYNNEI. The V and J ends lost 7 bases and 6 bases respectively, with 13 bases between them. This CDR3 contains 13 residues.

The V and J genes are TRBV3-1 (or the pseudogene TRBV3-2) and TRBJ1-6; D gene uncertain. Germline assignment: CDR1 LGHDT and CDR2 YNNKEL (reference sequence). Trimming took off 4 bases at V and 0 bases at J, with 13 bases between the two ends. The CDR3 has 17 residues. The CDR3 sequence is CASSRSIPSSYNSPLHF. The CDR3 nucleotides are TGTGCCAGCAGCCGAAGCATCCCGAGCTCCTATAATTCACCCCTCCACTTT.

The CDR3: CASSLGGERDTQYF. CDR3 in DNA: TGTGCCAGCAGCTTGGGCGGGGAGAGAGATACGCAGTATTTT. The chain is built from TRBV5-4 and TRBJ2-3; TRBD2 is a possible D gene (6 bases). The CDR3 totals 14 residues. V was shortened by 0 bases and J by 5 bases, with 10 bases between the two germline ends. From germline, CDR1 is SGHNT and CDR2 YYREEE (reference sequence).

V is TRBV28 and J is TRBJ1-2, with 7 bases lining up with TRBD1. Trimming at V came to 5 bases and at J to 9 bases, leaving 15 bases not matched to a gene. The CDR3 sequence is 15 residues long. Germline V gene sequence: CDR1 MDHEN, CDR2 SYDVKM. The CDR3 region has the DNA TGTGCCAGCAGTCCCCCCAGGGGGGAGGTAGGGAGCTACACCTTC. Residues: CASSPPRGEVGSYTF.

This sequence joins TRBV7-9 and TRBJ2-2; TRBD2 might be the D (6 bases). Germline values: CDR1 SEHNR, CDR2 FQNEAQ (reference sequence). With 4 bases removed from V and 5 bases from J, the gap between germline ends came to 8 bases. The CDR3 is 13 amino acids. CDR3 residues: CASSSTRTGELFF. CDR3 nucleotide sequence: TGTGCCAGCAGCTCGACTAGAACCGGGGAGCTGTTTTTT.

CDR3: CASRTGRGGEKLFF. The CDR3 nucleotides are TGTGCCAGCAGAACCGGACGCGGAGGTGAAAAACTGTTTTTT. The gene calls are TRBV6-6 and TRBJ1-4, with D uncertain. Germline values: CDR1 MNHNY, CDR2 SVGAGI (reference sequence). This CDR3 region has 14 residues. Trimming stripped 6 bases from V and 7 bases from J, with 15 bases between.

The chain joins TRBV24-1 to TRBJ2-5; 7 bases are a match to TRBD1. V gave up 5 bases and J gave up 0 bases; unmatched junction bases: 14. This CDR3 is 18 amino acids long. CDR1 and CDR2 from the germline V gene are KGHDR and SFDVKD. The CDR3 DNA reads as TGTGCCACCAGTGCCCGCGCAGTCGCAGGGGGATACCAAGAGACCCAGTACTTC. As protein: CATSARAVAGGYQETQYF.

This chain joins TRBV7-9 and TRBJ1-3; maybe TRBD1 (5 bases). This CDR3 comprises 17 residues. The V gene lost 5 bases and the J gene lost 4 bases, with 21 bases spanning the gap. CDR1 and CDR2 from the germline V gene are SEHNR and FQNEAQ (reference sequence). This CDR3 reads CASSPGTPGGVGNTIYF. CDR3 nucleotide sequence: TGTGCCAGCAGCCCGGGGACCCCCGGCGGTGTAGGAAACACCATATATTTT.

CDR3 protein: CASSQQGEDTEAFF. In DNA, the CDR3 is TGTGCCAGCAGCCAACAGGGGGAGGACACTGAAGCTTTCTTT. This rearrangement joins TRBV5-4 to TRBJ1-1, with 8 bases lining up with TRBD1. This CDR3 region has 14 residues. The germline CDR1 and CDR2 sequences are SGHNT and YYREEE (reference sequence). The ends lost 4 bases at V and 3 bases at J; junction bases unmatched: 5.

There are a few counts of this clone. J is TRBJ1-5 and V is TRBV30; unclear D gene. Germline CDR1 GTSNPN, CDR2 SVGIG (reference sequence). The CDR3 extends over 12 amino acids. Trimming cost V 4 bases and J 7 bases, with 11 bases left between them. CDR3 in DNA: TGTGCCTGGACCACAGCGGGGCAGCCCCAGCATTTT. It codes for CAWTTAGQPQHF.